This entry concerns a single T cell receptor (beta chain). An amount of RNA that ranged from roughly 0.45 to 1 ug was reverse transcribed with random hexamers. Amplification of the TCR beta CDR3 was carried out by immunoSEQ multiplex PCR, which spanned a total of 54 Vbeta and 13 Jbeta segments. TCRdb ran MiXCR on the immunoSEQ multiplex PCR reads and lists one entry per CDR3 protein. Among approximately 300,000 distinct CDR3 sequences listed, 85% were seen once. Between the trimmed V and J ends, which lost 0 bases and 7 bases, there was a span of 13 bases. The length of the CDR3 is 14 residues. Germline CDR1 reads GTSNPN; CDR2 reads SVGIG (reference sequence). This entry belongs to a study of CD8 T cells in Susac syndrome. TCR beta sequencing was performed on blood CD8+ and CD4+ T cells. Isolation of CD8+ and CD4+ T cells was performed negatively, whereas enrichment of TEMRA cells was done by FACS.

This chain uses TRBV30 with TRBJ2-1; D tentatively fits TRBD1 or TRBD2 (6 bases each). The source of this sequence is a human donor with multiple sclerosis. The sample comprised CD8+ T cells from PBMCs. CDR3 in DNA: TGTGCCTGGAGTGTTATACAGGGACTGAATGAGCAGTTCTTC. Amino acids: CAWSVIQGLNEQFF.